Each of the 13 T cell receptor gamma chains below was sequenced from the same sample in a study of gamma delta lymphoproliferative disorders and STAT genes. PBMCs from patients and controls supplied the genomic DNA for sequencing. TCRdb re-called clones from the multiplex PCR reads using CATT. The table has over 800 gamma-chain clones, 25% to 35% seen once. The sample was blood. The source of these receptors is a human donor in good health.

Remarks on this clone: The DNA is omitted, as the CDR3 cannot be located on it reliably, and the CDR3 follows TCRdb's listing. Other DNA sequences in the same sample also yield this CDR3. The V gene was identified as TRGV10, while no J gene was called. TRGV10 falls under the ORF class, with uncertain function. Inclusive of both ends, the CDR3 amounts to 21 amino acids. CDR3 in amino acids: CAAWVNLPLIIRNSLAVEQHF.

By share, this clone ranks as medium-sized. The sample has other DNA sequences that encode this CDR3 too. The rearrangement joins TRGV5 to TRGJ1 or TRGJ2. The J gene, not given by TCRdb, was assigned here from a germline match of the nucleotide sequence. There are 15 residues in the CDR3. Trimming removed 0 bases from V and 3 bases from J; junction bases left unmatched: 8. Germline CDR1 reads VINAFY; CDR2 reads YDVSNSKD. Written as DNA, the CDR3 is TGTGCCACCTGGGACAGGCCGAGGGGTTATTATAAGAAACTCTTT. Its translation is CATWDRPRGYYKKLF.

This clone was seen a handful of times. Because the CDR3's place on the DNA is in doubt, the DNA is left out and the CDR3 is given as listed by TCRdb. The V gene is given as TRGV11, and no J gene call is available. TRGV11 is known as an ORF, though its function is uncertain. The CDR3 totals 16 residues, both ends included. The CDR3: CTTVPAGLDHYYKKLF.

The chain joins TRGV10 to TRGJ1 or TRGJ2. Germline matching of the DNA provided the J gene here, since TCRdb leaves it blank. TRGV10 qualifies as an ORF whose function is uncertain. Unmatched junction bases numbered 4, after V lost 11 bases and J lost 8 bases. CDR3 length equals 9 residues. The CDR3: CAALDKKLF. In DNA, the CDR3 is TGTGCTGCGCTCGATAAGAAACTCTTT.

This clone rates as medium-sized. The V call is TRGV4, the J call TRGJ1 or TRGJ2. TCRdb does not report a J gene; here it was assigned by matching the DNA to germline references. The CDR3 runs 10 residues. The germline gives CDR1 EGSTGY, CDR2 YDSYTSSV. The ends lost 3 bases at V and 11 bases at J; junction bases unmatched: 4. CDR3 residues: CATWDSEKLF. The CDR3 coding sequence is TGTGCCACCTGGGATAGTGAGAAACTCTTT.

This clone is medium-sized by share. CDR3 protein: CATWDGAYKKLF. For the CDR3, the DNA is TGTGCCACCTGGGATGGTGCTTATAAGAAACTCTTT. The chain couples TRGV4 to TRGJ1 or TRGJ2. The J gene, missing from TCRdb, was assigned here through DNA to germline matching. Germline V gives CDR1 EGSTGY, CDR2 YDSYTSSV. V trimming: 1 base; J trimming: 6 bases; junction bases outside the gene matches: 3. There are 12 residues in the CDR3.

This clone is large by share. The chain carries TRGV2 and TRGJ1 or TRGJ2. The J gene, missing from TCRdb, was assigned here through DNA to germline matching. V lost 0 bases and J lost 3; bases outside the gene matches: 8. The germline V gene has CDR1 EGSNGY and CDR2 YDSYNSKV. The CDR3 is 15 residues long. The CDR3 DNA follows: TGTGCCACCTGGGACGGGCCGGGGGGTTATTATAAGAAACTCTTT. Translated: CATWDGPGGYYKKLF.

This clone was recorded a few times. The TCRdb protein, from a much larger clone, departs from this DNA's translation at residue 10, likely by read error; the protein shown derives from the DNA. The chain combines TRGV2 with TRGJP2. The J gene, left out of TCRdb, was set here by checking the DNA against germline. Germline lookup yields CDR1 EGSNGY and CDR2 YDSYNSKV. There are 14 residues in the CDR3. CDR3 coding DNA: TGTGCCACCTGGGACGTGGGTAGTGATCGGATCAAGACGTTT. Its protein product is CATWDVGSDRIKTF.

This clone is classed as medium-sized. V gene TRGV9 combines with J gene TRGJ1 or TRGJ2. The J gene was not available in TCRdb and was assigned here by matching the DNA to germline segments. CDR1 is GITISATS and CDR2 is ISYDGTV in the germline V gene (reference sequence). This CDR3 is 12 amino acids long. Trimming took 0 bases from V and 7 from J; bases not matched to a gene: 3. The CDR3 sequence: CALWEVGYKKLF. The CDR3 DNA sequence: TGTGCCTTGTGGGAGGTGGGATATAAGAAACTCTTT.

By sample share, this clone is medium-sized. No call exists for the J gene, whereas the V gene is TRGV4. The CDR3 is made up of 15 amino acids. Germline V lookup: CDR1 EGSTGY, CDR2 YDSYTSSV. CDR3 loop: CATWDGPRERNLGVF. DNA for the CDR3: TGTGCCACCTGGGATGGGCCCAGGGAGAGAAACTTGGGGGTCTTT.

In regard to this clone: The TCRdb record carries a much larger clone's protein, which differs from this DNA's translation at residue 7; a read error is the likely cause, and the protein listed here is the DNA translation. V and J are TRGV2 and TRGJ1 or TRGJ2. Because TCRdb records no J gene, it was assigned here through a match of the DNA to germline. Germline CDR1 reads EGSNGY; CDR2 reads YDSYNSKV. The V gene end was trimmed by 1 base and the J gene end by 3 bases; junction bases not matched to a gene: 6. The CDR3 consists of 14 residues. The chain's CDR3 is CATWDGRLYYKKLF. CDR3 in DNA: TGTGCCACCTGGGACGGACGTCTTTATTATAAGAAACTCTTT.

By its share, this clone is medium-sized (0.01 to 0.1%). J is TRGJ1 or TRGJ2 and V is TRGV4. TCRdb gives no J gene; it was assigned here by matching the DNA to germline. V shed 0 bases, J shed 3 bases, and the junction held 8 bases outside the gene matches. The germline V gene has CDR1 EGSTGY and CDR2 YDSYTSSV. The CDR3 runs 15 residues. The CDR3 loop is CATWDGPRIYYKKLF. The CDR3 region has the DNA TGTGCCACCTGGGATGGGCCTCGGATTTATTATAAGAAACTCTTT.

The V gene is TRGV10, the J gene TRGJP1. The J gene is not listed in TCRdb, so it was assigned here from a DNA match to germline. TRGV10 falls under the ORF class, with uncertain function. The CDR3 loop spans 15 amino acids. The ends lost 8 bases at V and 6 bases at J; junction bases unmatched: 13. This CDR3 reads CAAWDYFGAGWFKIF. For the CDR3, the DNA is TGTGCTGCGTGGGATTATTTTGGGGCTGGTTGGTTCAAGATATTT.